The clone carrying this T cell receptor (beta chain) occurred once. Its antigen is unknown. Germline-derived CDR1 and CDR2 are SEHNR and FQNEAQ (reference sequence). Trimming stripped 5 bases from V and 7 bases from J, with 18 bases between. CDR3 length equals 15 residues. This record comes from a study of identical twins. Findings and limits, study-wide: Insertions were fewer in abundant cord blood beta clonotypes, whereas memory repertoires showed none of this pattern.

TCRdb itself ran the 5' RACE reads through MiXCR, one entry per CDR3 protein. Of about 530,000 distinct CDR3 sequences detected, around 15% appear once; the ten largest clones hold around 0.4%. Among all donors, each was a healthy Caucasian. These same data were also listed under a study on yellow fever vaccine responses in identical twins.

This clonotype was sampled from a woman aged 18 to 35 in good health. The genes are TRBV7-9 and TRBJ2-1; tentatively, D is TRBD1 (6 bases). Sequences were obtained from CD4+ T cells sorted from blood. The CDR3 DNA reads as TGTGCCAGCAGCAAACAGGGTCCCGCTCGGAATGAGCAGTTCTTC. As protein: CASSKQGPARNEQFF.